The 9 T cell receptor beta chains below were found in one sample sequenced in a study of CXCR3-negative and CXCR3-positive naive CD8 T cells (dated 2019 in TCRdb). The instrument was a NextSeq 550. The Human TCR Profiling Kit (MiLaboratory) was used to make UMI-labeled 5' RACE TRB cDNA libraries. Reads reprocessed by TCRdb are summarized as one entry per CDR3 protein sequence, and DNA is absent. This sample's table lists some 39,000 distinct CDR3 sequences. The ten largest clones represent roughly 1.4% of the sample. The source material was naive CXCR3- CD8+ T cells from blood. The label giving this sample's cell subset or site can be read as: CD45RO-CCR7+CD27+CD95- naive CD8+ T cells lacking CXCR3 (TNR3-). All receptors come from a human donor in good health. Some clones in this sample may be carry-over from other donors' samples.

The CDR3 sequence is CASSAGTYGYTF. V gene TRBV9 combines with J gene TRBJ1-2. The CDR3 is 12 residues long. The germline V gene has CDR1 SGDLS and CDR2 YYNGEE.

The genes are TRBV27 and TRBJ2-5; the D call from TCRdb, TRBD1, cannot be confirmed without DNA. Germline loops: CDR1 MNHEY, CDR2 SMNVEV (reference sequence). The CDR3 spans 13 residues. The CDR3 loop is CASSGQGVETQYF.

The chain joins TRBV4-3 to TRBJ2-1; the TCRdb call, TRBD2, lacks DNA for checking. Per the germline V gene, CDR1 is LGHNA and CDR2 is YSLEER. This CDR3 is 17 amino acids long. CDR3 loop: CASSQDQAREAYNEQFF.

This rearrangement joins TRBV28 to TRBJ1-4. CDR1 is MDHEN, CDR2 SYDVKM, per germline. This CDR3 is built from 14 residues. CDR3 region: CASSPYATNEKLFF.

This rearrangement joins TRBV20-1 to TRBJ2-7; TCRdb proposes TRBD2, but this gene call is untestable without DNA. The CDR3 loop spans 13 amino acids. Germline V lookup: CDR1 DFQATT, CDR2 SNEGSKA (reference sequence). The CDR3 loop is CSARDWRSSGQYF.

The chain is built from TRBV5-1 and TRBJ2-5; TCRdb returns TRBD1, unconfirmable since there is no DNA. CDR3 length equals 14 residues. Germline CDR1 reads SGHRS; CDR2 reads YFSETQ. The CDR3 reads CASSLGTGKETQYF.

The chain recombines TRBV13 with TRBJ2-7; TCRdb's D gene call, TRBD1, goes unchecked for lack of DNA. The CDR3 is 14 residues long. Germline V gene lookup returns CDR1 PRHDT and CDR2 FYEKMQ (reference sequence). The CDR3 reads CASSGTGTRDVQYF.

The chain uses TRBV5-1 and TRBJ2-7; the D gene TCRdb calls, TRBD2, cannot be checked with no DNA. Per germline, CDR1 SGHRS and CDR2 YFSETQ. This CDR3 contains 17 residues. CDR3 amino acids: CASSLAALMTGPYEQYF.

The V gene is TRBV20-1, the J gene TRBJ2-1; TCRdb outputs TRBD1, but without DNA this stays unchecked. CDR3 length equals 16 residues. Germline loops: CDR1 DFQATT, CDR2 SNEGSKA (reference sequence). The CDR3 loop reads CSARDRDTSTYNEQFF.